The clone carrying this T cell receptor (beta chain) was observed a few times. What it binds is unknown. Stated treatment: approximately nine-day PBMC culture with coronavirus spike peptide pools or control peptides (ViraFEST assay). Germline V gene sequence: CDR1 MNHNS, CDR2 SASEGT. The CDR3 contains 13 residues. Trimming took off 3 bases at V and 10 bases at J, with 13 bases between the two ends. This entry is derived from a study of vaccination and CD4 T cells after COVID-19. Study at large: Post-COVID draws followed diagnosis by a median 101 days (range 35 to 161).

Cultured CD4+ T-cell DNA underwent Oncomine TCR Beta short-read sequencing. TCRdb re-derived calls from the PCR reads in MiXCR, one entry per CDR3 protein. The sample holds around 21,000 distinct CDR3 sequences, 55% to 70% seen once. V usage is TRBV6-1 and J usage is TRBJ1-5; tentatively, D is TRBD1 (5 bases). Source: CD4+ T cells from blood, cultured in vitro, taken after SARS-CoV-2 vaccination. The origin of this receptor is a human donor who had recovered from COVID-19. The CDR3: CASSDRDRGPQHF. For the CDR3, the DNA is TGTGCCAGCAGTGACAGGGACCGGGGACCCCAGCATTTT.